The T cell receptor beta chain described here comes from a study of cytomegalovirus exposure and HLA in healthy donors. At the level of the study: In an early release, HLA-typed donors contributed 75 million to 85 million unique TCR sequences.

V shed 0 bases and J shed 5 bases, with 5 bases lying between them. CDR1 and CDR2 from the germline V gene are SGHTA and FQGTGA. The CDR3 runs to 13 residues. The PCR employed 60 Vbeta primers together with 13 Jbeta primers. Assay used: immunoSEQ multiplex PCR; TCRdb lists only in-frame clones, some missing. The repertoire includes 90,000 to 140,000 clones, 83% of them detected once, and 6.1% sits in the top ten. The rearrangement uses TRBV7-3 and TRBJ2-1; D gene ambiguous. The receptor comes from a man between 18 and 35 years old in good health and CMV-seronegative. The sample taken for sequencing was PBMCs. CDR3 sequence (DNA): TGTGCCAGCAGCTTAACGTTCGACAATGAGCAGTTCTTC. This translates into CASSLTFDNEQFF. The whole variable domain, filled in from reference TRBV7-3 and TRBJ2-1, reads GAGVSQTPSNKVTEKGKYVELRCDPISGHTALYWYRQSLGQGPEFLIYFQGTGAADDSGLPNDRFFAVRPEGSVSTLKIQRTERGDSAVYLCASSLTFDNEQFFGPGTRLTVL.